Sequencing of this TCR beta chain was carried out in a study of blood T cell repertoires in COVID-19. Across the whole study: COVID-19 samples from acute and convalescent phases originated in the United States, Italy and Spain. In each case, the material was cDNA or gDNA derived from T cells, B-cell-depleted T cells, or PBMCs.

In the original workflow: Estimation of nucleated cell counts was performed using reference gene primer amplification. Libraries were prepared by immunoSEQ multiplex PCR; TCRdb keeps only in-frame clonotypes and omits some of them. V, J and clone size are taken as reported in that table, and D and trimming were inferred from the DNA itself. This sample has 80,000 to 100,000 clones; roughly 80% occur once, and the top ten carry approximately 15%. V dropped 5 bases and J dropped 4; count of bases not matched to a gene: 6. Germline CDR1 and CDR2: SEHNR and FQNEAQ (reference sequence). This CDR3 comprises 15 residues.

Sequencing used peripheral blood. The receptor was isolated from a woman of 80 years or more with active or convalescent COVID-19. The V gene is TRBV7-9, the J gene TRBJ1-2; 11 nucleotides agree with TRBD1. The CDR3 loop is CASSLSGTGGYGYTF. The CDR3 DNA reads as TGTGCCAGCAGCCTGTCTGGGACAGGGGGCTATGGCTACACCTTC.